This T cell receptor (beta chain) was profiled in a study of CD8 T cells in ankylosing spondylitis. Study-level points and caveats: One TCR beta motif, made up of under ten highly homologous variants, appeared characteristic of ankylosing spondylitis blood. Before this, some motif variants had been reported in reactive arthritis synovial fluid and blood. Matched synovial fluid from ankylosing spondylitis patients was reported to be enriched for disease-linked clones.

The CDR3 has 13 amino acids. V was clipped by 11 bases and J by 3 bases; unmatched bases: 6. Germline values: CDR1 LGHDT, CDR2 YNNKEL (reference sequence). Using quantitative 5'-RACE with molecular barcodes, the authors made TCR beta libraries. TCRdb used MiXCR to reprocess the 5' RACE reads, holding one entry per CDR3 protein. The sample has 150,000 to 200,000 distinct CDR3 sequences; around a third are singletons. In regard to this clonotype: Its antigen is as yet unknown.

The chain couples TRBV3-1 to TRBJ2-2, with TRBD2 identical over 7 bases. The clonotype comes from a male donor with ankylosing spondylitis. Sequencing was done on a sample of synovial fluid, either unsorted or a sorted T cell fraction (not recorded which). The CDR3 nucleotides are TGTGCCCCCTCGGGAGGATACACCGGGGAGCTGTTTTTT. Its translation: CAPSGGYTGELFF.